The T cell receptor beta chain described here comes from a study of CD8 T cells in ankylosing spondylitis. Each CDR3 protein is one row after TCRdb ran MiXCR on the 5' RACE reads. The sample includes a few hundred thousand distinct CDR3 sequences, 20% seen only once; the top ten take around 13%. This clonotype was sampled from a male donor with ankylosing spondylitis or in good health (not recorded which). Sequencing input: blood, either unsorted or a sorted T cell fraction (not recorded which).

CDR3: CASSRTGGSTDTQYF. As DNA, the CDR3 is TGTGCCAGCAGCCGAACAGGGGGAAGCACAGATACGCAGTATTTT. The chain has TRBV11-2 and TRBJ2-3, with 8 bases fitting TRBD1. Looked up from germline, CDR1 is SGHAT and CDR2 is FQNNGV. This CDR3 contains 15 residues. V dropped 5 bases and J dropped 0; count of bases not matched to a gene: 4.